The next 31 T cell receptor beta chains were all read from a single sample in a study of cytomegalovirus exposure and HLA in healthy donors. 60 Vbeta and 13 Jbeta primers were used in PCR. Measured with immunoSEQ multiplex PCR; TCRdb has only the in-frame clones, and not every one. Of around 150,000 clones listed, over 70% are singletons. What was sequenced was PBMCs. The receptors were sampled from a man aged 30 to 39 in good health and CMV-seropositive.

This chain links TRBV5-1 with TRBJ2-1; 10 bases map to TRBD2. The CDR3 spans 15 residues. Germline loops: CDR1 SGHRS, CDR2 YFSETQ. Trimming cost V 3 bases and J 7 bases; bases outside gene matches: 7. CDR3 bases: TGCGCCAGCAGCTCTAGCGGGAGTTGGGAGAATGAGCAGTTCTTC. Translation: CASSSSGSWENEQFF.

There are a few counts of this clone. This chain joins TRBV6-5 and TRBJ1-5; a weak D match, TRBD1 (5 bases). This CDR3 has 14 residues. CDR1 is MNHEY, CDR2 SVGAGI, per germline. V lost 3 bases and J 2 bases, leaving 8 bases between the germline ends. The CDR3 DNA follows: TGTGCCAGCAGTTATGGGGGGGGCAATCAGCCCCAGCATTTT. Translating gives CASSYGGGNQPQHF.

The genes are TRBV7-9 and TRBJ2-1, with 12 bases fitting TRBD2. The J segment lost 9 bases and the V segment lost 5 bases, leaving 8 bases of the junction unmatched. The germline gives CDR1 SEHNR, CDR2 FQNEAQ (reference sequence). CDR3 length equals 15 residues. The CDR3 region is CASSRGLAGKGEQFF. The CDR3 bases are TGTGCCAGCAGCCGAGGACTAGCGGGAAAGGGTGAGCAGTTCTTC.

The chain has TRBV29-1 and TRBJ1-1, with TRBD1 matching over 7 bases. Germline CDR1 reads SQVTM; CDR2 reads ANQGSEA. J gave up 1 base and V 6 bases, and 2 bases lay outside the gene matches. The CDR3 loop spans 12 amino acids. The CDR3: CSVQGTNTEAFF. The CDR3 nucleotides read TGCAGCGTACAGGGGACGAACACTGAAGCTTTCTTT.

V is TRBV9 and J is TRBJ2-3; a possible D gene is TRBD2 (6 bases). The CDR3 covers 19 residues. V was trimmed by 0 bases and J by 1 base, leaving 21 bases between them. From germline, CDR1 is SGDLS and CDR2 YYNGEE. CDR3 region: CASSVGLRGSVPGTDTQYF. The CDR3 DNA sequence: TGTGCCAGCAGCGTAGGGTTGCGGGGTTCGGTACCTGGCACAGATACGCAGTATTTT.

A single count supports this clone. This chain connects TRBV11-2 to TRBJ1-2; tentative D call: TRBD1 (5 bases). The CDR3 is made up of 17 amino acids. Germline V CDR1 and CDR2: SGHAT, FQNNGV. The ends were cut back, 3 bases at V and 3 bases at J, with 20 bases in the middle. The chain's CDR3 is CASSFLSSPGVDYGYTF. CDR3 nucleotides: TGTGCCAGCAGCTTTCTATCTAGTCCGGGGGTGGACTATGGCTACACCTTC.

V and J are TRBV4-3 and TRBJ2-3; 11 bases are a match to TRBD2. The junction had 8 bases not matched to a gene; V was cut back by 1 base and J by 2 bases. CDR1 and CDR2 (germline): LGHNA, YSLEER. This CDR3 has 18 residues. The CDR3 loop is CASSQVLLAGGITDTQYF. CDR3 nucleotide sequence: TGCGCCAGCAGCCAAGTTCTCCTAGCGGGGGGAATCACAGATACGCAGTATTTT.

V is TRBV2 and J is TRBJ2-3, with D possibly being TRBD2 (6 bases). Germline assignment: CDR1 SNHLY and CDR2 FYNNEI. Trimming removed 11 bases from V and 2 bases from J, with 14 bases in between. The CDR3 contains 13 residues. The CDR3 DNA follows: TGTGCCGGTGGGCGGGGTTCCACAGATACGCAGTATTTT. Protein sequence: CAGGRGSTDTQYF.

The rearrangement joins TRBV18 to TRBJ2-7; maybe TRBD1 (7 bases). The V end lost 6 bases, the J end lost 3 bases, and 18 bases lay between the germline ends. Germline lookup yields CDR1 KGHSH and CDR2 LQKENI. The CDR3 consists of 15 residues. The CDR3 here is CASSPRQGGGYEQYF. CDR3 in DNA: TGTGCCAGCTCCCCTAGACAGGGAGGAGGCTACGAGCAGTACTTC.

In DNA form, the CDR3 reads TGTGCCAGCAGCTTAGTCGAGAACAATGAGCAGTTCTTC. Translated: CASSLVENNEQFF. The J gene is TRBJ2-1, the V gene TRBV7-9; D is ambiguous. V lost 1 base, J lost 5 bases, and 6 bases lay in between. From germline, CDR1 is SEHNR and CDR2 FQNEAQ (reference sequence). The CDR3 runs 13 residues.

This chain joins TRBV7-2 and TRBJ2-7; 10 positions agree with TRBD2. The CDR3 sequence is 15 residues long. Germline V lookup: CDR1 SGHTA, CDR2 FQGNSA. With 5 bases clipped from V and 6 bases from J, the junction kept 10 bases outside the gene matches. For the CDR3, the DNA is TGTGCCAGCAGCCAAACCCCCGGGACTAGCGCCGAGCAGTACTTC. As protein: CASSQTPGTSAEQYF.

The chain links TRBV6-1 to TRBJ1-2; no reliable D call. In germline, CDR1 is MNHNS, CDR2 SASEGT. This CDR3 region has 12 residues. V lost 1 base and J lost 8, with 8 bases in between. CDR3 region: CASSEGPAGYTF. The CDR3, as DNA: TGTGCCAGCAGTGAAGGGCCCGCCGGCTACACCTTC.

The count of this clone is one. The rearrangement uses TRBV6-1 and TRBJ1-4; D is unclear. V lost 1 base, J lost 0 bases, and 9 bases lay in between. Germline CDR1 MNHNS, CDR2 SASEGT. This CDR3 is 16 amino acids long. The CDR3 DNA reads TGTGCCAGCAGTGAAGGGAACGGGGCAACTAATGAAAAACTGTTTTTT. It is translated as CASSEGNGATNEKLFF.

This chain connects TRBV19 to TRBJ2-7; D gene unclear. CDR3 length: 14 residues. Trimming cost V 5 bases and J 3 bases, with 14 bases left between them. Germline CDR1 reads LNHDA; CDR2 reads SQIVND (reference sequence). In DNA, the CDR3 is TGTGCCAGTAGTCTTACGTCAGGTGGCTACGAGCAGTACTTC. Protein sequence: CASSLTSGGYEQYF.

The chain combines TRBV7-2 with TRBJ2-6; 7 nucleotides line up with TRBD1. The CDR3 runs 18 residues. Unmatched junction bases numbered 15, after V lost 5 bases and J lost 5 bases. Germline V gives CDR1 SGHTA, CDR2 FQGNSA. The CDR3 spells CASSTPRQGEGWANVLTF. For the CDR3, the DNA is TGTGCCAGCAGCACCCCTCGACAGGGCGAGGGCTGGGCCAACGTCCTGACTTTC.

The chain joins TRBV7-9 to TRBJ2-1; 7 nucleotides line up with TRBD2. J was trimmed by 10 bases and V by 3 bases; bases with no gene match: 3. Germline V gene data show CDR1 as SEHNR and CDR2 as FQNEAQ (reference sequence). This CDR3 has 12 amino acids. The chain's CDR3 is CASSLWEGEQFF. CDR3 in DNA: TGTGCCAGCAGCTTGTGGGAGGGGGAGCAGTTCTTC.

The CDR3 DNA follows: TGTGCCAGCGGGGGGGCTACTGGGGCCAACGTCCTGACTTTC. Translating it yields CASGGATGANVLTF. The chain joins TRBV28 to TRBJ2-6, with D maybe TRBD2 (7 bases). Germline CDR1 is MDHEN and CDR2 is SYDVKM. The CDR3 runs 14 residues. The V end was cut by 8 bases, the J end by 2 bases, with 10 bases between.

V is TRBV5-1 and J is TRBJ2-6, with a tentative D call TRBD1 (5 bases). The germline V and J ends were trimmed by 1 base and 4 bases, with 9 bases remaining between them. Germline V gives CDR1 SGHRS, CDR2 YFSETQ. This CDR3 is built from 15 residues. The CDR3 reads CASSLPGSGANVLTF. The CDR3 DNA sequence: TGCGCCAGCAGCTTGCCAGGGTCCGGGGCCAACGTCCTGACTTTC.

This chain connects TRBV7-2 to TRBJ2-7; the match to TRBD2 covers 10 bases. CDR1 is SGHTA and CDR2 is FQGNSA in the germline V gene. This CDR3 region has 15 residues. With V trimmed by 5 bases and J by 3 bases, 7 bases remained unmatched. The CDR3 here is CASSLQRGGNYEQYF. The CDR3 DNA reads TGTGCCAGCAGCCTGCAGCGGGGGGGAAACTACGAGCAGTACTTC.

This clone was seen a handful of times. The V gene is TRBV19, the J gene TRBJ1-2; tentatively, D is TRBD1 (6 bases). The CDR3 totals 16 residues. The germline V gene has CDR1 LNHDA and CDR2 SQIVND (reference sequence). Deletions cut 2 bases from V and 2 bases from J, with 15 bases between. The CDR3 loop is CASSIYARTANYGYTF. The CDR3 DNA is TGTGCCAGTAGTATATACGCCCGGACAGCGAACTATGGCTACACCTTC. Looking up the rest from reference TRBV19 and TRBJ1-2 gives the full variable domain: DGGITQSPKYLFRKEGQNVTLSCEQNLNHDAMYWYRQDPGQGLRLIYYSQIVNDFQKGDIAEGYSVSREKKESFPLTVTSAQKNPTAFYLCASSIYARTANYGYTFGSGTRLTVV.

In its sample, this clone was seen a few times. J is TRBJ1-2 and V is TRBV2, with a possible D match to TRBD1 (6 bases). The CDR3 is 12 residues long. Germline V gene lookup returns CDR1 SNHLY and CDR2 FYNNEI. V gave up 8 bases and J gave up 7 bases, with 14 bases separating them. The CDR3 DNA is TGTGCCAGCGGCGAGGGGGGGCTTGGCTACACCTTC. It translates to CASGEGGLGYTF.

This clone was picked up a small number of times. This chain links TRBV6-9 with TRBJ1-5, with D uncertain. CDR3 length: 10 amino acids. Deletions cut 9 bases from V and 4 bases from J, with 4 bases between. Germline CDR1 MNHGY, CDR2 SVAAGI. Here the CDR3 reads CARANQPQHF. In nucleotides, the CDR3 is TGTGCCAGAGCAAATCAGCCCCAGCATTTT.

The chain joins TRBV28 to TRBJ1-2, with D perhaps TRBD1 (6 bases). The V and J ends lost 5 bases and 4 bases respectively, with 17 bases between them. The CDR3 length is 15 residues. Germline V gene sequence: CDR1 MDHEN, CDR2 SYDVKM. This CDR3 is CASSSPGQGRYGYTF. DNA for the CDR3: TGTGCCAGCAGTAGTCCGGGGCAGGGGCGCTATGGCTACACCTTC.

The CDR3 spells CASSPDRMNTEAFF. CDR3 coding DNA: TGTGCCAGCAGCCCCGACAGAATGAACACTGAAGCTTTCTTT. The rearrangement links TRBV7-9 to TRBJ1-1; the D gene is possibly TRBD1 (5 bases). CDR1 and CDR2 (germline): SEHNR, FQNEAQ (reference sequence). CDR3 length equals 14 residues. V dropped 5 bases and J dropped 0 bases, with 10 bases sitting between them.

V gene TRBV4-1 combines with J gene TRBJ1-1; D remains unclear. This CDR3 has 13 residues. V was shortened by 3 bases and J by 1 base, with 6 bases between the two germline ends. The germline V gene has CDR1 MGHRA and CDR2 YSYEKL. The CDR3 reads CASSQNRNTEAFF. CDR3 sequence (DNA): TGCGCCAGCAGCCAGAACAGGAACACTGAAGCTTTCTTT.

This clone appeared a few times. This chain uses TRBV7-8 with TRBJ2-5, with 9 bases aligning to TRBD2. In germline, CDR1 is SGHVS, CDR2 FQNEAQ. The CDR3 sequence is 12 residues long. With 8 bases clipped from V and 4 bases from J, the junction kept 2 bases outside the gene matches. CDR3 sequence: CASQREVETQYF. CDR3 coding DNA: TGTGCCAGCCAGCGGGAGGTAGAGACCCAGTACTTC.

The V call is TRBV7-9, the J call TRBJ1-3; D gene uncertain. CDR3 length: 14 amino acids. The germline V gene encodes CDR1 SEHNR and CDR2 FQNEAQ (reference sequence). The ends were cut back, 5 bases at V and 2 bases at J, with 10 bases in the middle. The CDR3 loop reads CASSPNEPGNTIYF. DNA for the CDR3: TGTGCCAGCAGCCCTAATGAGCCTGGAAACACCATATATTTT.

V usage is TRBV9 and J usage is TRBJ1-1; D uncertain. In germline, CDR1 is SGDLS, CDR2 YYNGEE. The CDR3 has 14 amino acids. Between the trimmed V and J ends, which lost 4 bases and 1 base, there was a span of 11 bases. CDR3 sequence (DNA): TGTGCCAGCAGCTCCAGGTCCACGAACACTGAAGCTTTCTTT. This gives the protein CASSSRSTNTEAFF.

This sequence joins TRBV28 and TRBJ2-1; 11 bases fit TRBD2. The CDR3 sequence is 13 residues long. V trimming: 8 bases; J trimming: 8 bases; junction bases outside the gene matches: 5. Germline V gene lookup returns CDR1 MDHEN and CDR2 SYDVKM. CDR3 DNA sequence: TGTGCCAGCGAGACTAGCGGGATCCATGAGCAGTTCTTC. Amino acids: CASETSGIHEQFF.

This clone was seen a few times. CDR3 sequence reads: CASSGTTGYTEAFF. DNA for the CDR3: TGTGCCAGCAGCGGTACGACAGGTTACACTGAAGCTTTCTTT. The gene calls are TRBV7-9 and TRBJ1-1, with D possibly being TRBD1 (6 bases). The CDR3 totals 14 residues. Trimming shortened V by 5 bases and J by 3 bases, and 13 bases separated the two germline ends. Germline V gives CDR1 SEHNR, CDR2 FQNEAQ (reference sequence).

The chain is built from TRBV28 and TRBJ1-4; 9 nucleotides line up with TRBD1. V shed 3 bases, J shed 8 bases, and the junction held 4 bases outside the gene matches. From germline, CDR1 is MDHEN and CDR2 SYDVKM. CDR3 length equals 14 residues. This chain's CDR3 is CASSFRDRAEKLFF. As DNA, the CDR3 is TGTGCCAGCAGTTTCCGGGACAGGGCCGAAAAACTGTTTTTT. Supplemented by reference TRBV28 and TRBJ1-4, the full variable domain reads DVKVTQSSRYLVKRTGEKVFLECVQDMDHENMFWYRQDPGLGLRLIYFSYDVKMKEKGDIPEGYSVSREKKERFSLILESASTNQTSMYLCASSFRDRAEKLFFGSGTQLSVL.